This T cell receptor (beta chain) was sequenced during a study of OX40 agonist ivuxolimab in advanced cancers. Study background: Patients were infused with ivuxolimab every 2 weeks at 0.01 to 10 mg/kg.

Study-wide results and caveats: Expanded clones tended on average to be more numerous among CD8+ T cells than CD4+. Still undetermined is the antigen specificity of the expanded peripheral T cells.

TCRdb's copy holds only in-frame clones and misses some; the assay was immunoSEQ multiplex PCR. Found here are about 25,000 clones, 80% to 85% of them singletons; the top ten hold about 25%. Germline V gives CDR1 SGHTA, CDR2 FQGTGA. With 5 bases removed from V and 6 bases from J, the gap between germline ends came to 14 bases. CDR3 length: 14 residues. This clone was counted many times. No antigen is known for it. Source: CD4+ or CD8+ T cells sorted from blood, taken in a trial of the OX40 agonist ivuxolimab. This receptor was obtained from an adult with an advanced solid tumor such as melanoma, head and neck, liver or kidney cancer. This chain connects TRBV7-3 to TRBJ1-5, with D unclear. The CDR3 loop reads CASSPSSRFQPQHF. As DNA, the CDR3 is TGTGCCAGCAGCCCCTCCTCCAGATTTCAGCCCCAGCATTTT.